This TCR beta chain was sequenced during a study of early T cells in non-severe SARS-CoV-2 infection. With respect to this clonotype: Its antigen is not identified.

Individual cDNA molecules were tagged with unique molecular identifiers. TCRdb re-derived calls from the 5' RACE reads in MiXCR, one entry per CDR3 protein. The sample holds some 40,000 distinct CDR3 sequences, approximately 8% seen once. Study findings and constraints: VDJdb matches were skewed toward anti-spike CD8 T cell responses.

V lost 0 bases, J lost 0 bases, and 7 bases lay in between. The CDR3 contains 15 residues. Per the germline V gene, CDR1 is SGHNT and CDR2 is YYREEE (reference sequence). The sequence was obtained from an adult who was a healthcare worker with PCR-confirmed SARS-CoV-2 infection or an uninfected control (not recorded which). The rearrangement joins TRBV5-4 to TRBJ1-5, with unresolved D. The sample here was whole blood, taken at baseline. CDR3 nucleotides: TGTGCCAGCAGCTTGGGACAATATAGCAATCAGCCCCAGCATTTT. Its protein product is CASSLGQYSNQPQHF.